The 30 T cell receptor beta chains given below trace back to one sample, sequenced in a study of T cell responses to AZD1222 COVID-19 vaccine. Assay used: immunoSEQ multiplex PCR; TCRdb lists only in-frame clones, some missing. The sample includes approximately 120,000 clones, roughly 89% of them seen just once. Sequenced here: peripheral blood, sampled on day 0 of AZD1222 vaccination. These TCRs come from an adult in good health.

The chain couples TRBV7-6 to TRBJ2-7; D possibly corresponds to TRBD1 (6 bases). The CDR3 is made up of 14 amino acids. Deletions cut 3 bases from V and 1 base from J, with 10 bases between. The germline V gene has CDR1 SGHVS and CDR2 FNYEAQ. The CDR3 DNA reads as TGTGCCAGCAGCTTGGGACACCAGTCCTACGAGCAGTACTTC. Protein sequence: CASSLGHQSYEQYF.

V is TRBV4-2 and J is TRBJ2-5, with 7 bases matching TRBD1. The trim removed 4 bases at V and 2 bases at J, leaving 1 base unmatched. This CDR3 has 13 amino acids. Per germline, CDR1 LGHNA and CDR2 YNFKEQ. The CDR3 DNA follows: TGTGCCAGCAGCCGGGGACAGCAAGAGACCCAGTACTTC. It yields the protein CASSRGQQETQYF.

The table lists this clone with a count of one. This chain joins TRBV5-1 and TRBJ2-7, with 7 bases aligning to TRBD1. Trimming cost V 4 bases and J 7 bases; bases outside gene matches: 11. This CDR3 has 14 residues. Germline V gives CDR1 SGHRS, CDR2 YFSETQ. CDR3 in DNA: TGCGCCAGCAGCAGGAGACAGGGAGACTTGGAGCAGTACTTC. It codes for CASSRRQGDLEQYF.

The chain couples TRBV3-1 (or the pseudogene TRBV3-2) to TRBJ2-1; the D is unclear. Germline assignment: CDR1 LGHDT and CDR2 YNNKEL (reference sequence). This CDR3 is 12 amino acids long. Trimming left V 5 bases short and J 9 bases short, with 11 bases between. CDR3 sequence: CASSTRLGEQFF. CDR3 nucleotides: TGTGCCAGCAGCACCCGTCTCGGTGAGCAGTTCTTC.

V usage is TRBV6-5 and J usage is TRBJ1-2; TRBD1 aligns across 8 bases. Unmatched junction bases numbered 9, after V lost 5 bases and J lost 4 bases. Per the germline V gene, CDR1 is MNHEY and CDR2 is SVGAGI. The CDR3 extends over 15 amino acids. The CDR3 loop is CASSLSGGGTYGYTF. CDR3 nucleotide sequence: TGTGCCAGCAGTCTCTCAGGGGGCGGAACCTATGGCTACACCTTC.

The rearrangement links TRBV6-2 or TRBV6-3 to TRBJ1-5; D unresolved. The CDR3 covers 15 residues. Germline CDR1 is MNHEY and CDR2 is SVGEGT. Trimming took 6 bases from V and 4 from J, leaving 16 bases between them. In DNA form, the CDR3 reads TGTGCCAGCAGCTCATACCGGGCCACTAATCAGCCCCAGCATTTT. Protein sequence: CASSSYRATNQPQHF.

The chain couples TRBV5-1 to TRBJ1-4; D uncertain. The CDR3 sequence is 13 residues long. V lost 1 base, J lost 5 bases, and 6 bases lay in between. Germline-derived CDR1 and CDR2 are SGHRS and YFSETQ. CDR3 nucleotides: TGCGCCAGCAGCTTGAAACCGAATGAAAAACTGTTTTTT. Translated: CASSLKPNEKLFF.

This sequence joins TRBV18 and TRBJ1-1, with D unclear. V was shortened by 5 bases and J by 1 base, with 8 bases between the two germline ends. Germline-derived CDR1 and CDR2 are KGHSH and LQKENI. The CDR3 covers 13 residues. DNA of the CDR3: TGTGCCAGCTCAGTGAAAGGGAACACTGAAGCTTTCTTT. This encodes CASSVKGNTEAFF.

This clone showed up just a few times. This chain connects TRBV6-4 to TRBJ2-3; a possible D gene is TRBD2 (6 bases). The CDR3 spans 15 residues. Trimming stripped 7 bases from V and 2 bases from J, with 16 bases between. Germline V gives CDR1 MRHNA, CDR2 SNTAGT. Here the CDR3 DNA reads TGTGCCAGCAATGATAGCGGAATTGTCACAGATACGCAGTATTTT. Protein sequence: CASNDSGIVTDTQYF.

The DNA of the CDR3 is TGTGCCAGCAGCCTTGACAGGAAGGTTCACGAGCAGTACTTC. This gives the protein CASSLDRKVHEQYF. The chain is built from TRBV11-1 and TRBJ2-7; weak D call: TRBD1 (6 bases). CDR3 length: 14 residues. Germline V gene lookup returns CDR1 SGHAT and CDR2 FQDESV (reference sequence). Trimming took off 5 bases at V and 5 bases at J, with 16 bases between the two ends.

The chain carries TRBV19 and TRBJ2-1; D unclear. The germline CDR1 and CDR2 sequences are LNHDA and SQIVND (reference sequence). The CDR3 loop spans 10 amino acids. The CDR3 DNA reads TGTGACGAGCCAGACAATGAGCAGTTCTTC. It translates to CDEPDNEQFF. The variable domain in full, with the rest retrieved from reference TRBV19 and TRBJ2-1, is DGGITQSPKYLFRKEGQNVTLSCEQNLNHDAMYWYRQDPGQGLRLIYYSQIVNDFQKGDIAEGYSVSREKKESFPLTVTSAQKNPTAFYLCDEPDNEQFFGPGTRLTVL.

The rearrangement joins TRBV12-3 or TRBV12-4 to TRBJ2-4; D possibly uses TRBD1 or TRBD2 (7 bases each). Trimming removed 6 bases from V and 7 bases from J, with 13 bases in between. The CDR3 runs 13 residues. The CDR3 DNA reads TGTGCCAGCAGGCCAGGGGGGGGTAACATTCAGTACTTC. Encoded protein: CASRPGGGNIQYF.

The J gene is TRBJ2-1, the V gene TRBV3-1 (or the pseudogene TRBV3-2); 9 bases are a match to TRBD2. Germline assignment: CDR1 LGHDT and CDR2 YNNKEL (reference sequence). J lost 4 bases, V lost 3 bases, and 4 bases had no gene match. The CDR3 runs to 15 residues. As DNA, the CDR3 is TGTGCCAGCAGCCAGGCAAGCGGGGGGTACAATGAGCAGTTCTTC. It is translated as CASSQASGGYNEQFF.

The chain recombines TRBV4-1 with TRBJ2-5, with 11 nucleotides matching TRBD2. Germline V gene lookup returns CDR1 MGHRA and CDR2 YSYEKL. The V segment lost 2 bases and the J segment 4 bases; nucleotides outside the gene matches: 6. This CDR3 has 16 residues. The CDR3 nucleotides read TGCGCCAGCAGCCAACCCTTAGCGGGGGGGCCAGAGACCCAGTACTTC. This encodes CASSQPLAGGPETQYF.

The chain joins TRBV18 to TRBJ1-3; D is unclear. V dropped 1 base and J dropped 0 bases, with 19 bases sitting between them. The CDR3 has 19 amino acids. Germline loops: CDR1 KGHSH, CDR2 LQKENI. Here the CDR3 reads CASSPLYQYLGSSGNTIYF. The CDR3 region has the DNA TGTGCCAGCTCACCACTATATCAGTATCTGGGGAGCTCTGGAAACACCATATATTTT.

This clone was seen only a few times. The chain combines TRBV21-1 with TRBJ1-5. TRBV21-1 constitutes a pseudogene. The CDR3 consists of 14 residues. For the CDR3, the DNA is TGTGCCAGCAGCAAGTTGCCAGCTAATCAGCCCCAGCATTTT. Protein sequence: CASSKLPANQPQHF.

In its sample, this clone was seen a few times. The chain carries TRBV2 and TRBJ1-1; D gene uncertain. This CDR3 comprises 10 residues. The V end lost 3 bases, the J end lost 10 bases, and 6 bases lay between the germline ends. CDR1 and CDR2 from the germline V gene are SNHLY and FYNNEI. In DNA, the CDR3 is TGTGCCAGCAGTGACAGGTCAGCTTTCTTT. Protein: CASSDRSAFF.

V is TRBV14 and J is TRBJ1-3; D might be TRBD1 (5 bases). The V gene lost 1 base and the J gene lost 9 bases, with 7 bases spanning the gap. The CDR3 sequence is 12 residues long. Germline V gene sequence: CDR1 SGHDN, CDR2 FVKESK. CDR3 DNA: TGTGCCAGCAGCCAAGCTGGGGCCACCATATATTTT. Encoded protein: CASSQAGATIYF.

This clone was seen a single time. The rearrangement links TRBV7-9 to TRBJ1-2, with a tentative D call TRBD1 (6 bases). Germline values: CDR1 SEHNR, CDR2 FQNEAQ (reference sequence). Between the trimmed V and J ends, which lost 5 bases and 5 bases, there was a span of 18 bases. The CDR3 contains 15 residues. The chain's CDR3 is CASSAAGGARYGYTF. The CDR3 DNA sequence: TGTGCCAGCAGCGCAGCGGGGGGGGCGCGGTATGGCTACACCTTC.

This chain links TRBV5-1 with TRBJ2-7; tentative D call: TRBD1 (6 bases). CDR1 is SGHRS and CDR2 is YFSETQ in the germline V gene. The CDR3 contains 14 residues. The germline V and J ends were trimmed by 0 bases and 5 bases, with 12 bases remaining between them. The CDR3 coding sequence is TGCGCCAGCAGCTTGGCAGGGGATTTCAACGAGCAGTACTTC. Amino acid sequence: CASSLAGDFNEQYF.

The chain recombines TRBV19 with TRBJ2-1, with a weak D call TRBD2 (6 bases). Trimming shortened V by 4 bases and J by 1 base, and 11 bases separated the two germline ends. Germline assignment: CDR1 LNHDA and CDR2 SQIVND (reference sequence). This CDR3 has 15 amino acids. CDR3 in amino acids: CASSTGRGSYNEQFF. The CDR3 nucleotides read TGTGCCAGTAGTACGGGTCGGGGGTCCTACAATGAGCAGTTCTTC.

The sample holds one count of this clone. The chain joins TRBV14 to TRBJ2-7; 14 bases align to TRBD2. V gave up 5 bases and J gave up 4 bases; unmatched junction bases: 4. Germline V gene data show CDR1 as SGHDN and CDR2 as FVKESK. The CDR3 contains 15 residues. This CDR3 is CASSKTSGGAYEQYF. CDR3 nucleotides: TGTGCCAGCAGCAAGACTAGCGGGGGGGCGTACGAGCAGTACTTC.

The chain links TRBV4-2 to TRBJ1-2; D gene unclear. This CDR3 is built from 13 residues. Germline values: CDR1 LGHNA, CDR2 YNFKEQ. V was cut by 1 base and J by 9 bases, with 12 bases left in between. The CDR3 bases are TGTGCCAGCAGCCAAGCCGACACGGGTAGCTACACCTTC. This encodes CASSQADTGSYTF.

The chain carries TRBV2 and TRBJ2-7; D is ambiguous. Germline CDR1 is SNHLY and CDR2 is FYNNEI. Trimming took 6 bases from V and 2 from J, leaving 17 bases between them. The CDR3 runs 15 residues. The CDR3 sequence: CASRLEQYNTYEQYF. CDR3 in DNA: TGTGCCAGCAGACTGGAACAATACAATACCTACGAGCAGTACTTC. Drawing the rest from reference TRBV2 and TRBJ2-7, the complete variable domain is EPEVTQTPSHQVTQMGQEVILRCVPISNHLYFYWYRQILGQKVEFLVSFYNNEISEKSEIFDDQFSVERPDGSNFTLKIRSTKLEDSAMYFCASRLEQYNTYEQYFGPGTRLTVT.

The genes are TRBV18 and TRBJ1-4, with 7 bases aligning to TRBD1. Germline V gives CDR1 KGHSH, CDR2 LQKENI. The CDR3 has 15 amino acids. After removal of 3 bases from V and 4 bases from J, the junction contained 5 bases not matched to a gene. CDR3 protein: CASSPGTENNEKLFF. In DNA, the CDR3 is TGTGCCAGCTCACCGGGGACAGAGAATAATGAAAAACTGTTTTTT.

The chain carries TRBV18 and TRBJ2-5; possible D gene TRBD1, 6 bases. Looked up from germline, CDR1 is KGHSH and CDR2 is LQKENI. Trimming removed 2 bases from V and 3 bases from J, with 19 bases in between. The CDR3 totals 17 residues. The CDR3 spells CASSPTSRGRVKETQYF. For the CDR3, the DNA is TGTGCCAGCTCACCAACAAGCAGGGGTAGAGTCAAAGAGACCCAGTACTTC. Together with reference TRBV18 and TRBJ2-5, the CDR3 gives the full variable domain: NAGVMQNPRHLVRRRGQEARLRCSPMKGHSHVYWYRQLPEEGLKFMVYLQKENIIDESGMPKERFSAEFPKEGPSILRIQQVVRGDSAAYFCASSPTSRGRVKETQYFGPGTRLLVL.

The chain couples TRBV10-3 to TRBJ2-7, with TRBD1 matching over 10 bases. CDR3 length: 16 residues. V lost 6 bases, J lost 4 bases, and 12 bases stayed unmatched. Germline V gene lookup returns CDR1 ENHRY and CDR2 SYGVKD. The CDR3 sequence: CAIRRQGASIGYEQYF. In DNA, the CDR3 is TGTGCCATCAGAAGACAGGGGGCGTCGATCGGGTACGAGCAGTACTTC.

The chain is built from TRBV7-6 and TRBJ2-5; the D is unclear. The V gene lost 2 bases and the J gene lost 6 bases, with 4 bases spanning the gap. The germline V gene has CDR1 SGHVS and CDR2 FNYEAQ. The CDR3 sequence is 11 residues long. The CDR3 DNA reads as TGTGCCAGCAGCTTACAGCAGACCCAGTACTTC. It encodes CASSLQQTQYF. The full variable domain, completed using reference TRBV7-6 and TRBJ2-5, is GAGVSQSPRYKVTKRGQDVALRCDPISGHVSLYWYRQALGQGPEFLTYFNYEAQQDKSGLPNDRFSAERPEGSISTLTIQRTEQRDSAMYRCASSLQQTQYFGPGTRLLVL.

The CDR3 reads CASSPLRESQPQHF. CDR3 nucleotide sequence: TGTGCCAGTAGCCCATTGAGGGAGTCTCAGCCCCAGCATTTT. This sequence joins TRBV19 and TRBJ1-5; D unclear. Germline V gene data show CDR1 as LNHDA and CDR2 as SQIVND (reference sequence). Trimming left V 6 bases short and J 6 bases short, with 15 bases between. The CDR3 runs to 14 residues.

The chain has TRBV2 and TRBJ1-3; D unclear. V was clipped by 6 bases and J by 0 bases, with 9 bases between them. The V gene's germline CDR1 is SNHLY and CDR2 FYNNEI. The CDR3 runs 14 residues. Here the CDR3 DNA reads TGTGCCAGCAGCATCACGGTCTCTGGAAACACCATATATTTT. Translated: CASSITVSGNTIYF.